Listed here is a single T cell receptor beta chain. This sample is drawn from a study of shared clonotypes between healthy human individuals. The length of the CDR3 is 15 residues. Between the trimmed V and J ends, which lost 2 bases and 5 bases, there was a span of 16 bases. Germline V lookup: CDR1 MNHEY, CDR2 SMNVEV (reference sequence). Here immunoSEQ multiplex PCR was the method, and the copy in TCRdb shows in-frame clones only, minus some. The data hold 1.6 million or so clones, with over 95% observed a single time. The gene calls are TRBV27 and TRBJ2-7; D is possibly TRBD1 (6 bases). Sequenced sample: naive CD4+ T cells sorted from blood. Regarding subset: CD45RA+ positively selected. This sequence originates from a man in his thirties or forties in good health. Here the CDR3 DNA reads TGTGCCAGCAGTTTAATTCTGGGGGCCCGGGACGAGCAGTACTTC. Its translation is CASSLILGARDEQYF.